These 7 T cell receptor beta chains were all obtained from the same sample, sequenced in a study of cytomegalovirus exposure and HLA in healthy donors. Data came from immunoSEQ multiplex PCR; TCRdb stores just in-frame clones and leaves some out. The sample holds some 98,000 clones, approximately 88% seen once. Source material: PBMCs. The receptor set was obtained from a woman in her 30s in good health and CMV-seronegative.

The CDR3 coding sequence is TGCAGCGTTGACTTCAGCCAGGGCCCCGCCAATGAGCAGTTCTTC. It translates to CSVDFSQGPANEQFF. The chain couples TRBV29-1 to TRBJ2-1; possible D gene TRBD1, 5 bases. Germline CDR1 and CDR2: SQVTM and ANQGSEA. The V end lost 3 bases, the J end lost 6 bases, and 18 bases lay between the germline ends. The CDR3 is 15 residues long.

The CDR3 spells CASSATGEWQPQHF. CDR3 sequence (DNA): TGTGCCAGCAGCGCCACAGGGGAATGGCAGCCCCAGCATTTT. The chain is built from TRBV9 and TRBJ1-5; 7 bases align to TRBD1. The V gene's germline CDR1 is SGDLS and CDR2 YYNGEE. The CDR3 totals 14 residues. Trimming cost V 3 bases and J 7 bases; bases outside gene matches: 7.

The gene calls are TRBV11-2 and TRBJ2-5, with 9 positions matching TRBD2. CDR1 SGHAT and CDR2 FQNNGV come from the germline V gene. V was pared by 5 bases and J by 0 bases, with 10 bases of the junction left unmatched. This CDR3 spans 17 amino acids. The CDR3 nucleotides read TGTGCCAGCAGCCTAGGGGTCGCGGGGGGGTACCAAGAGACCCAGTACTTC. Residues: CASSLGVAGGYQETQYF. Supplemented by reference TRBV11-2 and TRBJ2-5, the full variable domain reads EAGVAQSPRYKIIEKRQSVAFWCNPISGHATLYWYQQILGQGPKLLIQFQNNGVVDDSQLPKDRFSAERLKGVDSTLKIQPAKLEDSAVYLCASSLGVAGGYQETQYFGPGTRLLVL.

The V and J genes are TRBV4-1 and TRBJ2-5; 9 bases are a match to TRBD1. V dropped 0 bases and J dropped 5; count of bases not matched to a gene: 7. The CDR3 sequence is 16 residues long. Germline CDR1 reads MGHRA; CDR2 reads YSYEKL. Written as DNA, the CDR3 is TGCGCCAGCAGCCAAGAGTGGACAGGGGTAATTGAGACCCAGTACTTC. As protein: CASSQEWTGVIETQYF.

CDR3 protein: CASSLGTGNNQPQHF. For the CDR3, the DNA is TGTGCCAGCAGCTTAGGGACAGGGAATAATCAGCCCCAGCATTTT. This chain joins TRBV7-2 and TRBJ1-5; 8 bases fit TRBD1. The germline CDR1 and CDR2 sequences are SGHTA and FQGNSA. The length of the CDR3 is 15 residues. The J segment lost 4 bases and the V segment lost 1 base, leaving 3 bases of the junction unmatched.

This clone was observed a single time. The chain has TRBV7-2 and TRBJ2-1; 9 bases match TRBD2. The CDR3 totals 15 residues. Germline V gives CDR1 SGHTA, CDR2 FQGNSA. V lost 5 bases and J lost 9; bases outside the gene matches: 11. CDR3 DNA: TGTGCCAGCAGCCTCACCGGGGTAGCGGGAGCTGAGCAGTTCTTC. Translated: CASSLTGVAGAEQFF.

This clone was recorded a few times. The chain couples TRBV2 to TRBJ1-6, with TRBD1 identical over 8 bases. V gave up 6 bases and J gave up 10 bases; unmatched junction bases: 5. CDR1 is SNHLY and CDR2 is FYNNEI in the germline V gene. The CDR3 has 13 residues. CDR3 in amino acids: CASRQQGESPLHF. The CDR3 DNA is TGTGCCAGCAGACAACAGGGGGAATCACCCCTCCACTTT.